This T cell receptor beta chain was recovered during a study of blood T cells in healthy people across ages. Background on the study: T cells yielded about one barcoded beta molecule per two cells through template switching. Overall study results and limits: The study could not conclusively compare naive and antigen-experienced cells, given its unsorted PBMCs.

A note on this clonotype: The antigen is unknown.

Drawn from each donor were about 9 milliliters of peripheral blood. The CDR3 length is 16 residues. Germline CDR1 is MNHEY and CDR2 is SVGAGI. V was trimmed by 4 bases and J by 6 bases, leaving 19 bases between them. Next came a second PCR, run for about 6 to 12 cycles, which used a sample-barcoded 5' primer along with a J-beta primer mix. In TCRdb, the 5' RACE reads were re-called with MiXCR into one record per CDR3 protein. The sample has 1.5 million to 2 million distinct CDR3 sequences, approximately 30% seen once; the top ten hold around 7.7%. The rearrangement links TRBV6-5 to TRBJ2-1, with a weak D call TRBD2 (5 bases). The sequenced sample was blood. The origin of this receptor is a woman aged 25-40 years in good health. CDR3 loop: CASSSKGGLASNEQFF. The CDR3 DNA reads TGTGCCAGCAGTTCCAAGGGTGGGCTAGCAAGCAATGAGCAGTTCTTC.